The 20 T cell receptor beta chains below come from one sample, sequenced in a study of blood T cell repertoires in COVID-19 (dated by TCRdb to the early 2020s). The library was built by means of the immunoSEQ multiplex PCR assay. TCRdb provides this immuneACCESS table in a form limited to in-frame rearrangements. Some clones are lacking; in checked studies, under half of them reflect an unresolved V gene, and why the rest are absent is not known. The sample table lists under 250,000 clones, almost 85% of them with a count of one. Together, the top ten hold 9.1% of the sample. The source material was PBMCs or T cells enriched from blood (not recorded which). These receptors were collected from a woman between 45 and 65 years old with acute COVID-19.

V and J are TRBV19 and TRBJ1-6; possible D gene TRBD1, 5 bases. The CDR3 is made up of 16 amino acids. Trimming shortened V by 4 bases and J by 0 bases, and 10 bases separated the two germline ends. Germline CDR1 is LNHDA and CDR2 is SQIVND (reference sequence). The CDR3 nucleotides are TGTGCCAGTAGTAACCAGGGAAGCTCCTATAATTCACCCCTCCACTTT. Protein: CASSNQGSSYNSPLHF.

This sequence joins TRBV29-1 and TRBJ2-5; 8 bases are shared with TRBD1. The length of the CDR3 is 13 residues. V was clipped by 6 bases and J by 5 bases; unmatched bases: 8. CDR1 SQVTM and CDR2 ANQGSEA come from the germline V gene. CDR3 coding DNA: TGCAGCGTGGACAGGGTCAGCGGGGAGACCCAGTACTTC. Translation gives CSVDRVSGETQYF.

The rearrangement links TRBV9 to TRBJ1-3; 9 nucleotides agree with TRBD1. CDR3 size: 17 residues. With 4 bases clipped from V and 6 bases from J, the junction kept 14 bases outside the gene matches. Germline CDR1 is SGDLS and CDR2 is YYNGEE. The CDR3 DNA is TGTGCCAGCAGCCACCGGACAGGGGTTATTCGCGAAAACACCATATATTTT. It yields the protein CASSHRTGVIRENTIYF.

The table lists this clone with a count of one. The chain has TRBV5-5 and TRBJ1-3; 7 bases are a match to TRBD1. The CDR3 contains 16 residues. Germline V gene sequence: CDR1 SGHKS, CDR2 YYEKEE (reference sequence). V was pared by 0 bases and J by 2 bases, with 5 bases of the junction left unmatched. The CDR3 here is CASSLGPTGTGNTIYF. The CDR3 DNA is TGTGCCAGCAGCTTGGGACCGACAGGGACTGGAAACACCATATATTTT.

This chain joins TRBV7-6 and TRBJ1-2; D ambiguous. Germline V CDR1 and CDR2: SGHVS, FNYEAQ. The CDR3 totals 13 residues. V shed 1 base and J shed 4 bases, with 7 bases lying between them. CDR3 in amino acids: CASSLGETYGYTF. CDR3 in DNA: TGTGCCAGCAGCTTAGGGGAGACCTATGGCTACACCTTC.

The rearrangement uses TRBV7-6 and TRBJ2-1; possibly TRBD1 for D (6 bases). Germline values: CDR1 SGHVS, CDR2 FNYEAQ. The V and J ends lost 1 base and 8 bases respectively, with 9 bases between them. The CDR3 runs 13 residues. The CDR3, as DNA: TGTGCCAGCAGCTTAGGTCGACAGGATGAGCAGTTCTTC. As protein: CASSLGRQDEQFF.

The chain links TRBV6-2 or TRBV6-3 to TRBJ1-1; the match to TRBD1 covers 8 bases. This CDR3 region has 15 residues. Germline loops: CDR1 MNHEY, CDR2 SVGEGT. The V and J ends lost 2 bases and 4 bases, in that order; junction bases with no gene match: 6. CDR3 residues: CASSYPDRGGTEAFF. The CDR3 DNA sequence: TGTGCCAGCAGTTACCCCGACAGGGGAGGCACTGAAGCTTTCTTT.

The chain employs TRBV19 and TRBJ1-2; 9 bases are shared with TRBD1. J gave up 1 base and V 5 bases, and 5 bases lay outside the gene matches. The CDR3 is 15 residues long. The germline V gene encodes CDR1 LNHDA and CDR2 SQIVND (reference sequence). In DNA, the CDR3 is TGTGCCAGTAGTTCGGGGACAGGGTTTAACTATGGCTACACCTTC. Its translation is CASSSGTGFNYGYTF. Full variable domain (missing parts from reference TRBV19 and TRBJ1-2): DGGITQSPKYLFRKEGQNVTLSCEQNLNHDAMYWYRQDPGQGLRLIYYSQIVNDFQKGDIAEGYSVSREKKESFPLTVTSAQKNPTAFYLCASSSGTGFNYGYTFGSGTRLTVV.

The V and J genes are TRBV9 and TRBJ1-2, with TRBD1 matching over 7 bases. Germline V gene lookup returns CDR1 SGDLS and CDR2 YYNGEE. The length of the CDR3 is 12 residues. The V segment lost 5 bases and the J segment 8 bases; nucleotides outside the gene matches: 6. The CDR3 protein is CASRTDREGYTF. The CDR3, as DNA: TGTGCCAGCAGGACCGACAGGGAAGGCTACACCTTC.

A remark on this clone: Other nucleotide sequences in the sample specify the same CDR3. The rearrangement joins TRBV5-1 to TRBJ1-1; D not certain. The CDR3 totals 14 residues. V lost 0 bases and J 1 base, leaving 7 bases between the germline ends. Per germline, CDR1 SGHRS and CDR2 YFSETQ. The chain's CDR3 is CASSLDAGNTEAFF. CDR3 DNA sequence: TGCGCCAGCAGCTTGGATGCAGGGAACACTGAAGCTTTCTTT.

The chain combines TRBV5-6 with TRBJ2-7; the match to TRBD2 covers 8 bases. Unmatched junction bases numbered 10, after V lost 3 bases and J lost 2 bases. Germline loops: CDR1 SGHDT, CDR2 YYEEEE. This CDR3 contains 16 residues. The CDR3 DNA sequence: TGTGCCAGCAGCTATTTCCTACTAGCGGTTACCTACGAGCAGTACTTC. Translation gives CASSYFLLAVTYEQYF. The full variable domain, with the rest looked up from reference TRBV5-6 and TRBJ2-7, is DAGVTQSPTHLIKTRGQQVTLRCSPKSGHDTVSWYQQALGQGPQFIFQYYEEEERQRGNFPDRFSGHQFPNYSSELNVNALLLGDSALYLCASSYFLLAVTYEQYFGPGTRLTVT.

The chain carries TRBV9 and TRBJ2-3; D not certain. The CDR3 has 15 residues. Deletions cut 0 bases from V and 6 bases from J, with 14 bases between. Per the germline V gene, CDR1 is SGDLS and CDR2 is YYNGEE. The CDR3, as DNA: TGTGCCAGCAGCGTAGGACTTCTTTCTCCGGATACGCAGTATTTT. Translation: CASSVGLLSPDTQYF. Filled out from reference TRBV9 and TRBJ2-3, the complete variable domain reads DSGVTQTPKHLITATGQRVTLRCSPRSGDLSVYWYQQSLDQGLQFLIQYYNGEERAKGNILERFSAQQFPDLHSELNLSSLELGDSALYFCASSVGLLSPDTQYFGPGTRLTVL.

V usage is TRBV4-1 and J usage is TRBJ2-1; 10 bases fit TRBD2. The CDR3 sequence is 15 residues long. Germline V gene sequence: CDR1 MGHRA, CDR2 YSYEKL. The trim removed 2 bases at V and 4 bases at J, leaving 2 bases unmatched. CDR3 residues: CASSQIAGGYNEQFF. CDR3 in DNA: TGCGCCAGCAGCCAAATAGCGGGGGGTTACAATGAGCAGTTCTTC.

The chain recombines TRBV5-1 with TRBJ2-1; a weak D match, TRBD1 (5 bases). Germline V gene sequence: CDR1 SGHRS, CDR2 YFSETQ. The CDR3 contains 18 residues. Trimming stripped 0 bases from V and 5 bases from J, with 21 bases between. The CDR3 protein is CASSLAAGIVWANNEQFF. DNA for the CDR3: TGCGCCAGCAGCTTGGCTGCAGGGATTGTTTGGGCTAACAATGAGCAGTTCTTC.

Worth noting for this clone: Other DNA sequences in the sample encode the same CDR3. The chain has TRBV4-3 and TRBJ2-1, with D maybe TRBD1 (6 bases). Trimming shortened V by 0 bases and J by 8 bases, and 14 bases separated the two germline ends. The CDR3 loop spans 15 amino acids. CDR1 and CDR2 from the germline V gene are LGHNA and YSLEER. CDR3 in amino acids: CASSQDETGLYEQFF. DNA for the CDR3: TGCGCCAGCAGCCAAGATGAAACAGGGTTGTATGAGCAGTTCTTC.

This chain connects TRBV2 to TRBJ2-4; 11 bases align to TRBD2. V shed 6 bases, J shed 9 bases, and the junction held 7 bases outside the gene matches. CDR1 is SNHLY, CDR2 FYNNEI, per germline. The CDR3 spans 14 residues. CDR3 nucleotide sequence: TGTGCCAGCAGCACTGGACTAGCGGGCGGCATTCAGTACTTC. Protein sequence: CASSTGLAGGIQYF.

The rearrangement links TRBV7-9 to TRBJ2-5; 10 bases line up with TRBD1. The length of the CDR3 is 15 residues. The junction had 6 bases not matched to a gene; V was cut back by 3 bases and J by 5 bases. Germline V CDR1 and CDR2: SEHNR, FQNEAQ (reference sequence). This CDR3 reads CASSLGTGAYETQYF. The CDR3, as DNA: TGTGCCAGCAGCTTGGGGACAGGGGCTTATGAGACCCAGTACTTC. The full variable domain, completed using reference TRBV7-9 and TRBJ2-5, is DTGVSQNPRHKITKRGQNVTFRCDPISEHNRLYWYRQTLGQGPEFLTYFQNEAQLEKSRLLSDRFSAERPKGSFSTLEIQRTEQGDSAMYLCASSLGTGAYETQYFGPGTRLLVL.

The chain uses TRBV19 and TRBJ1-6, with a tentative D call TRBD1 (6 bases). The CDR3 extends over 15 amino acids. CDR1 and CDR2 (germline): LNHDA, SQIVND (reference sequence). Trimming removed 5 bases at V and 8 bases at J, with 16 bases between. The CDR3 bases are TGTGCCAGTAGTTCGCCGCAGGGGACCCATTCACCCCTCCACTTT. This translates into CASSSPQGTHSPLHF.

This chain uses TRBV7-2 with TRBJ1-2; 10 bases agree with TRBD1. The CDR3 loop spans 14 amino acids. The trim removed 3 bases at V and 8 bases at J, leaving 6 bases unmatched. Germline V gives CDR1 SGHTA, CDR2 FQGNSA. The CDR3 region is CASSFKGTGDGYTF. DNA of the CDR3: TGTGCCAGCAGCTTCAAGGGGACAGGGGACGGCTACACCTTC.

V usage is TRBV4-2 and J usage is TRBJ2-3, with TRBD1 identical over 9 bases. The CDR3 is made up of 17 amino acids. Unmatched junction bases numbered 9, after V lost 1 base and J lost 4 bases. Germline CDR1 LGHNA, CDR2 YNFKEQ. CDR3 in DNA: TGTGCCAGCAGCCAAGGGGCCGGACAGGGGAGGGCAGATACGCAGTATTTT. The encoded protein is CASSQGAGQGRADTQYF.